A selection of T cell receptor beta chains follows, all from one sample in a study of shared clonotypes between healthy human individuals. TCRdb keeps only in-frame clones here, not all; method: immunoSEQ multiplex PCR. The sample has some 2.4 million clones, approximately 94% seen once; the top ten hold about 0.39%. Sequenced: naive CD4+ T cells from PBMCs. These receptors all stem from a man aged 18 to 29 in good health. Some clones in this sample may be carry-over from other donors' samples. CDR3s include the opening cysteine and the closing phenylalanine or tryptophan. The order of the fields is V gene, D gene, CDR3 protein. D genes are given only for firm matches.

v_call: TRBV19
d_call: TRBD2
cdr3_aa: CASSGLGLAEETQYF

v_call: TRBV5-6
d_call: .
cdr3_aa: CASGVAGTIYF

v_call: TRBV5-6
d_call: .
cdr3_aa: CASSLGTGPTDTQYF

v_call: TRBV5-1
d_call: TRBD1
cdr3_aa: CASSLGTGWEQYF

v_call: TRBV9
d_call: TRBD1
cdr3_aa: CASSVDETGVGELFF

v_call: TRBV6-6
d_call: .
cdr3_aa: CASSSVSTGELFF

v_call: TRBV9
d_call: TRBD2
cdr3_aa: CASSVSGTSFSEQYF

v_call: TRBV30
d_call: TRBD2
cdr3_aa: CAWSGGGSSYEQYF

v_call: TRBV15
d_call: .
cdr3_aa: CATSQRSGAETQYF

v_call: TRBV5-5
d_call: .
cdr3_aa: CASSLGPFSGNTIYF

v_call: TRBV9
d_call: TRBD2
cdr3_aa: CASSLSGSYNEQFF

v_call: TRBV5-1
d_call: .
cdr3_aa: CASSLEGTYEQYF

v_call: TRBV6-5
d_call: .
cdr3_aa: CASSYSPGTYEQYF

v_call: TRBV19
d_call: .
cdr3_aa: CASRGDTDTQYF

v_call: TRBV15
d_call: TRBD1
cdr3_aa: CATSPGQDRIYGYTF

v_call: TRBV6-6
d_call: .
cdr3_aa: CASSYSGVRTEAFF

v_call: TRBV6-1
d_call: TRBD2
cdr3_aa: CASSRLAGGPGEQFF

v_call: TRBV15
d_call: TRBD1
cdr3_aa: CATSPGTGPSYEQYF

v_call: TRBV4-2
d_call: TRBD2
cdr3_aa: CASSHATRGGEQYF

v_call: TRBV5-1
d_call: .
cdr3_aa: CASSLSVTGSTDTQYF

v_call: TRBV5-8
d_call: TRBD1
cdr3_aa: CASSLPGTGNYGYTF

v_call: TRBV10-3
d_call: TRBD1
cdr3_aa: CAISITRDSPYEQYF

v_call: TRBV28
d_call: TRBD1
cdr3_aa: CASSSPGTGRGGYTF

v_call: TRBV5-5
d_call: TRBD1
cdr3_aa: CASSSGTGNPYEQYF

v_call: TRBV11-2
d_call: .
cdr3_aa: CASSINRNGYTF

v_call: TRBV9
d_call: .
cdr3_aa: CASSRRSRDTEAFF

v_call: TRBV5-5
d_call: .
cdr3_aa: CASSLGRPGETQYF

v_call: TRBV7-9
d_call: TRBD1
cdr3_aa: CASSPRTGVNEQFF

v_call: TRBV5-1
d_call: .
cdr3_aa: CASGGGTYNTGELFF

v_call: TRBV30
d_call: TRBD1
cdr3_aa: CAWGFDRGLEAFF

v_call: TRBV5-1
d_call: .
cdr3_aa: CASSLGGRGPYEQYF

v_call: TRBV5-1
d_call: .
cdr3_aa: CASRSEPQTGGYNEQFF

v_call: TRBV6-1
d_call: .
cdr3_aa: CASRPTPGGGETQYF

v_call: TRBV7-9
d_call: .
cdr3_aa: CASSTPYEQYF

v_call: TRBV7-8
d_call: TRBD1
cdr3_aa: CASSLAGTGGGGYTF

v_call: TRBV9
d_call: .
cdr3_aa: CASSVSPNSGNTIYF

v_call: TRBV6-4
d_call: .
cdr3_aa: CASSDSSGSGYTF

v_call: TRBV5-1
d_call: .
cdr3_aa: CASSLTGNQPQHF

v_call: TRBV30
d_call: .
cdr3_aa: CAWSQPVQETQYF

v_call: TRBV28
d_call: .
cdr3_aa: CASSLGGARGNTIYF

v_call: TRBV4-2
d_call: .
cdr3_aa: CASSQVRDGSLSYNEQFF

v_call: TRBV7-8
d_call: .
cdr3_aa: CASSPIRTGELFF

v_call: TRBV5-4
d_call: .
cdr3_aa: CASSLRSSGANVLTF

v_call: TRBV25-1
d_call: .
cdr3_aa: CASSDRGPTPDTQYF

v_call: TRBV7-9
d_call: TRBD1
cdr3_aa: CASSLGWDSSTDTQYF

v_call: TRBV11-2
d_call: .
cdr3_aa: CASSLGWSQETQYF

v_call: TRBV5-1
d_call: .
cdr3_aa: CASTLGAGRNTEAFF

v_call: TRBV28
d_call: TRBD2
cdr3_aa: CASSRLAGRVDTQYF

v_call: TRBV28
d_call: .
cdr3_aa: CASSSTRGAVGFGYTF

v_call: TRBV7-2
d_call: .
cdr3_aa: CASSLTADTQYF

v_call: TRBV6-5
d_call: .
cdr3_aa: CASSYSRRPGTGELFF

v_call: TRBV5-1
d_call: .
cdr3_aa: CASSWPDSPYGYTF

v_call: TRBV7-6
d_call: TRBD1
cdr3_aa: CASSKGQAYEQYF

v_call: TRBV11-2
d_call: TRBD1
cdr3_aa: CASSLIWDSDTGELFF

v_call: TRBV27
d_call: .
cdr3_aa: CASHALLGAAGEQYF